The clone carrying this TCR beta chain was picked up many times. Expressed TCRB transcripts were sequenced because the isolated RNA had all been reverse transcribed beforehand. The assay was immunoSEQ multiplex PCR, and TCRdb's table has in-frame clones only and misses some. This table holds about 240,000 clones, roughly 30% found once. This sample is part of a study of beta chain features in type 1 diabetes. The V gene lost 2 bases and the J gene lost 10 bases, with 22 bases spanning the gap. The germline V gene has CDR1 SGHRS and CDR2 YFSETQ. The CDR3 is 15 residues long. The receptor was derived from a man aged 25 to 40 in good health. J is TRBJ2-7 and V is TRBV5-1; no definite D call. Sequenced: central memory CD4+ T cells from blood. CDR3 DNA: TGCGCCAGCAGCTTTGACCTTCAGTCGTTGGGTGGCCAGTACTTC. Its protein product is CASSFDLQSLGGQYF.